The clone carrying this T cell receptor (beta chain) has just one count. Antigen specificity is unknown. Libraries were prepared by immunoSEQ multiplex PCR; TCRdb keeps only in-frame clonotypes and omits some of them. The table lists 350,000 to 600,000 clones, around 89% of them singletons. The data were obtained in a study of Ad26.COV2.S vaccination and SARS-CoV-2 variants. On the study more broadly: In the study, Ad26.COV2.S was injected intramuscularly once, or twice 56 days apart. General study points: Substantial breadth was reportedly displayed by spike-specific CD8+ and CD4+ T cell responses after vaccination.

Treatment indicated: roughly 19 received Ad26.COV2.S at low or high dose, single or two shots; 5 received placebo; per-sample allocation not given. The investigators took samples on day 63 after the first vaccine or placebo injection. Trimming took 3 bases from V and 3 from J, leaving 9 bases between them. The CDR3 sequence is 15 residues long. Germline V lookup: CDR1 MNHEY, CDR2 SMNVEV (reference sequence). The clonotype comes from a person aged 18 to 59 who received the Ad26.COV2.S COVID-19 vaccine or a placebo. V is TRBV27 and J is TRBJ2-6, with D maybe TRBD1 (5 bases). The sample was peripheral blood, taken in a trial of Ad26.COV2.S vaccine versus placebo. CDR3 sequence: CASSFTGYGANVLTF. CDR3 sequence (DNA): TGTGCCAGCAGTTTTACAGGATATGGGGCCAACGTCCTGACTTTC.